Listed here are 7 T cell receptor beta chains from one sample, sequenced in a study of T cells after yellow fever vaccination. TCRdb re-analysed the 5' RACE reads in MiXCR, keeping a single row per CDR3 protein. Altogether some 250,000 distinct CDR3 sequences are present, approximately 3.6% being singletons, with the ten largest covering over 15%. Material: PBMCs, obtained 15 days after the yellow fever booster vaccination. These receptors were taken from a man younger than 30 who received the YFV17D yellow fever vaccine.

There are many counts of this clonotype. The genes are TRBV7-9 and TRBJ1-6, with D maybe TRBD1 (5 bases). This CDR3 is 13 amino acids long. Per germline, CDR1 SEHNR and CDR2 FQNEAQ (reference sequence). The V end lost 4 bases, the J end lost 12 bases, and 13 bases lay between the germline ends. CDR3 sequence: CASSSQTVQPLHF. The CDR3 bases are TGTGCCAGCAGCTCACAGACAGTTCAACCCCTCCACTTT.

V is TRBV3-1 and J is TRBJ2-2; D might be TRBD1 or TRBD2, each matching 5 bases. The CDR3 has 14 residues. Germline-derived CDR1 and CDR2 are LGHDT and YNNKEL (reference sequence). V was clipped by 4 bases and J by 5 bases, with 11 bases between them. The CDR3 loop is CASSPRDGTGELFF. CDR3 nucleotide sequence: TGTGCCAGCAGCCCCAGGGACGGGACCGGGGAGCTGTTTTTT.

This clonotype was seen a handful of times. V gene TRBV5-4 combines with J gene TRBJ1-2; 11 nucleotides agree with TRBD1. Looked up from germline, CDR1 is SGHNT and CDR2 is YYREEE (reference sequence). The length of the CDR3 is 15 residues. V lost 5 bases and J lost 3; bases outside the gene matches: 6. CDR3 protein: CASSRPGQGDYGYTF. The CDR3 nucleotides read TGTGCCAGCAGTCGGCCGGGACAGGGGGACTATGGCTACACCTTC.

V gene TRBV11-2 combines with J gene TRBJ2-1; D remains ambiguous. Trimming cost V 3 bases and J 7 bases, with 7 bases left between them. The CDR3 spans 12 residues. The germline CDR1 and CDR2 sequences are SGHAT and FQNNGV. The CDR3 coding sequence is TGTGCCAGCAGCTTGATGTCTAATGAGCAGTTCTTC. Amino acid sequence: CASSLMSNEQFF.

In this sample, this clonotype turned up many times. The chain recombines TRBV6-2 or TRBV6-3 with TRBJ2-4; TRBD1 aligns across 12 bases. With V trimmed by 4 bases and J by 8 bases, 9 bases remained unmatched. There are 16 residues in the CDR3. Germline CDR1 and CDR2: MNHEY and SVGEGT. For the CDR3, the DNA is TGTGCCAGCAGTTTTCGGGACAGGGGGCGCCGGGACATTCAGTACTTC. Residues: CASSFRDRGRRDIQYF.

The table lists this clonotype with many counts. V gene TRBV3-1 combines with J gene TRBJ2-3; possibly TRBD2 for D (6 bases). Trimming removed 0 bases at V and 2 bases at J, with 15 bases between. This CDR3 is 17 amino acids long. Germline CDR1 is LGHDT and CDR2 is YNNKEL (reference sequence). The CDR3 sequence is CASSQDGTSRVTDTQYF. The DNA for the CDR3 is TGTGCCAGCAGCCAAGATGGAACTAGCAGGGTCACAGATACGCAGTATTTT.

This clonotype was counted many times. The V call is TRBV10-3, the J call TRBJ2-7, with 9 bases aligning to TRBD2. V shed 3 bases, J shed 2 bases, and the junction held 2 bases outside the gene matches. Germline loops: CDR1 ENHRY, CDR2 SYGVKD. The CDR3 totals 14 residues. The CDR3 reads CAISELAGPYEQYV. DNA of the CDR3: TGTGCCATCAGTGAACTAGCGGGCCCCTACGAGCAGTACGTC.